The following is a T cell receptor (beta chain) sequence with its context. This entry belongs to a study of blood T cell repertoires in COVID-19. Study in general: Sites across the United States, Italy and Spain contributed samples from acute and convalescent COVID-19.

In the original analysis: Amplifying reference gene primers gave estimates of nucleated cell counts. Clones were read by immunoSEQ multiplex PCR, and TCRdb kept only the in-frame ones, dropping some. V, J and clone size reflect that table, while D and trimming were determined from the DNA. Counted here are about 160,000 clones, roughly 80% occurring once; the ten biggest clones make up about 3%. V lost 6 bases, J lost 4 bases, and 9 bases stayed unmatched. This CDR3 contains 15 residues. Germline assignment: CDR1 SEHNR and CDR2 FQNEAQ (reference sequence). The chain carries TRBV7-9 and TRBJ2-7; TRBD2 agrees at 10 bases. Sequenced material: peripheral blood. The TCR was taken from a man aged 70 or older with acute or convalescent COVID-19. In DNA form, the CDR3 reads TGTGCCAGCAGTTCACGGACTAGCGGCTTATACGAGCAGTACTTC. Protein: CASSSRTSGLYEQYF.